This entry is about one T cell receptor beta chain. The antigen is unknown. This entry is derived from a study of T cells in localized non-small cell lung cancer. Study conclusions and caveats: Sequencing, confined to only one tumor region, leaves heterogeneity possible.

TCRdb's copy holds only in-frame clones and misses some; the assay was immunoSEQ multiplex PCR. Of 40,000 or so clones listed, around 81% are singletons. Trimming removed 0 bases at V and 3 bases at J, with 13 bases between. The germline V gene has CDR1 SGHAT and CDR2 FQNNGV. The length of the CDR3 is 16 residues. This chain connects TRBV11-2 to TRBJ2-3, with unresolved D. This clonotype was obtained from a male donor at least 60 years old with stage II lung adenocarcinoma. The starting material was peripheral blood mononuclear cells, obtained before any cancer treatment. CDR3 in amino acids: CASSLDGRLNTDTQYF. The CDR3 coding sequence is TGTGCCAGCAGCTTAGACGGTAGGCTGAATACAGATACGCAGTATTTT.